A selection of T cell receptor beta chains follows, all from one sample in a study of T cells after yellow fever vaccination. MiXCR, run by TCRdb on the 5' RACE reads, gives a single entry per CDR3 protein. The data contain 450,000 to 550,000 distinct CDR3 sequences, less than 20% of them singletons. The material was PBMCs, obtained 15 days after the yellow fever booster vaccination. The receptor set was obtained from a young man who received the YFV17D yellow fever vaccine. CDR3s include the opening cysteine and the closing phenylalanine or tryptophan. The order of the fields is clone size, J gene, D gene, V gene, CDR3 protein, CDR3 DNA. The D gene is left open where the match is weak. A clone size is listed for some rows: how often the clone was seen (once, few, many), or a class if it is expanded.

clone size: NA; J gene: TRBJ2-1; D gene: TRBD2; V gene: TRBV6-1; CDR3 protein: CASRPGTSSDEQFF; CDR3 DNA: TGTGCCAGCAGGCCCGGGACTAGTTCCGATGAGCAGTTCTTC
clone size: NA; J gene: TRBJ2-5; D gene: NA; V gene: TRBV5-1; CDR3 protein: CASSLVAYGEETQYF; CDR3 DNA: TGCGCCAGCAGCTTGGTCGCTTACGGAGAAGAGACCCAGTACTTC
clone size: NA; J gene: TRBJ1-1; D gene: NA; V gene: TRBV18; CDR3 protein: CASSPRMVGAGTEAFF; CDR3 DNA: TGTGCCAGCTCACCACGAATGGTAGGGGCAGGAACTGAAGCTTTCTTT
clone size: few; J gene: TRBJ2-6; D gene: TRBD1; V gene: TRBV5-1; CDR3 protein: CASSGQGASGANVLTF; CDR3 DNA: TGCGCCAGCAGTGGGCAGGGGGCGTCTGGGGCCAACGTCCTGACTTTC
clone size: NA; J gene: TRBJ1-2; D gene: NA; V gene: TRBV7-9; CDR3 protein: CASSLVGGHGYTF; CDR3 DNA: TGTGCCAGCAGCTTAGTAGGGGGGCATGGCTACACCTTC
clone size: NA; J gene: TRBJ2-2; D gene: TRBD1; V gene: TRBV5-1; CDR3 protein: CASSGTGQNTGELFF; CDR3 DNA: TGCGCCAGCTCTGGGACAGGGCAGAACACCGGGGAGCTGTTTTTT
clone size: few; J gene: TRBJ2-1; D gene: TRBD1; V gene: TRBV7-9; CDR3 protein: CASIHDFQGVSYNEQFF; CDR3 DNA: TGTGCCAGCATCCACGATTTCCAGGGGGTATCCTACAATGAGCAGTTCTTC
clone size: NA; J gene: TRBJ2-1; D gene: TRBD2; V gene: TRBV28; CDR3 protein: CASSFRSVLAGGEQFF; CDR3 DNA: TGTGCCAGCAGTTTTAGATCCGTACTAGCGGGAGGTGAGCAGTTCTTC
clone size: many; J gene: TRBJ2-5; D gene: NA; V gene: TRBV12-3/TRBV12-4; CDR3 protein: CASSFTQETQYF; CDR3 DNA: TGTGCCAGCAGTTTTACCCAAGAGACCCAGTACTTC
clone size: few; J gene: TRBJ2-3; D gene: TRBD2; V gene: TRBV18; CDR3 protein: CASSRRLAGVGADTQYF; CDR3 DNA: TGTGCCAGCTCACGCAGACTAGCGGGAGTTGGTGCAGATACGCAGTATTTT
clone size: NA; J gene: TRBJ2-1; D gene: TRBD1; V gene: TRBV12-3/TRBV12-4; CDR3 protein: CASMRRGRDSYNEQFF; CDR3 DNA: TGTGCCAGCATGAGAAGGGGGCGCGACTCCTACAATGAGCAGTTCTTC
clone size: NA; J gene: TRBJ2-1; D gene: TRBD2; V gene: TRBV14; CDR3 protein: CASSPGLVEFF; CDR3 DNA: TGTGCCAGCAGCCCTGGACTAGTAGAGTTCTTC
clone size: few; J gene: TRBJ2-3; D gene: NA; V gene: TRBV5-4; CDR3 protein: CASSLGSTGPTDTQYF; CDR3 DNA: TGTGCCAGCAGTTTGGGCTCTACAGGCCCCACAGATACGCAGTATTTT
clone size: many; J gene: TRBJ2-7; D gene: TRBD2; V gene: TRBV20-1; CDR3 protein: CSARAGQAGGFSYEQYF; CDR3 DNA: TGCAGTGCTAGAGCAGGTCAAGCGGGAGGTTTCTCCTACGAGCAGTACTTC
clone size: NA; J gene: TRBJ1-5; D gene: TRBD1; V gene: TRBV11-2; CDR3 protein: CASSSGGAGPQHF; CDR3 DNA: TGTGCCAGCAGCTCAGGGGGGGCTGGGCCCCAGCATTTT
clone size: many; J gene: TRBJ2-1; D gene: TRBD2; V gene: TRBV30; CDR3 protein: CAWNSGNSYNEQFF; CDR3 DNA: TGTGCCTGGAATAGCGGGAACTCCTACAATGAGCAGTTCTTC
clone size: few; J gene: TRBJ1-5; D gene: NA; V gene: TRBV10-3; CDR3 protein: CAISGSPDQPQHF; CDR3 DNA: TGTGCCATCAGTGGAAGCCCGGATCAGCCCCAGCATTTT
clone size: NA; J gene: TRBJ1-4; D gene: TRBD1; V gene: TRBV20-1; CDR3 protein: CSAHGTVNEKLFF; CDR3 DNA: TGCAGTGCTCATGGGACAGTTAATGAAAAACTGTTTTTT
clone size: few; J gene: TRBJ1-6; D gene: TRBD1; V gene: TRBV7-2; CDR3 protein: CASSFPGGPPLHF; CDR3 DNA: TGTGCCAGCAGCTTCCCAGGGGGGCCACCCCTCCACTTT
clone size: NA; J gene: TRBJ1-5; D gene: NA; V gene: TRBV6-1; CDR3 protein: CASSERSSHNQPQHF; CDR3 DNA: TGTGCCAGCAGTGAAAGGTCAAGCCACAATCAGCCCCAGCATTTT
clone size: NA; J gene: TRBJ1-4; D gene: NA; V gene: TRBV4-3; CDR3 protein: CASSRIDGRNEKLFF; CDR3 DNA: TGCGCCAGCAGCCGCATTGACGGACGTAATGAAAAACTGTTTTTT
clone size: NA; J gene: TRBJ2-7; D gene: NA; V gene: TRBV27; CDR3 protein: CASSFAGNSPYEQYF; CDR3 DNA: TGTGCCAGCAGTTTTGCGGGAAACTCCCCCTACGAGCAGTACTTC
clone size: few; J gene: TRBJ2-1; D gene: TRBD2; V gene: TRBV7-2; CDR3 protein: CASTQAGGTYNEQFF; CDR3 DNA: TGTGCCAGCACCCAAGCGGGGGGCACCTACAATGAGCAGTTCTTC
clone size: many; J gene: TRBJ1-1; D gene: TRBD1; V gene: TRBV18; CDR3 protein: CASSPQGEGTEAFF; CDR3 DNA: TGTGCCAGCTCACCGCAGGGGGAGGGCACTGAAGCTTTCTTT
clone size: NA; J gene: TRBJ2-7; D gene: TRBD2; V gene: TRBV10-2; CDR3 protein: CASSTLSGSRSYEQYF; CDR3 DNA: TGCGCCAGCAGTACCCTTAGCGGGAGTCGCTCCTACGAGCAGTACTTC
clone size: many; J gene: TRBJ1-2; D gene: NA; V gene: TRBV20-1; CDR3 protein: CSARGEIYGYTF; CDR3 DNA: TGCAGTGCGCGAGGGGAGATCTATGGCTACACCTTC
clone size: NA; J gene: TRBJ2-1; D gene: TRBD1; V gene: TRBV3-1; CDR3 protein: CASSQWDRFNEQFF; CDR3 DNA: TGTGCCAGCAGCCAGTGGGACAGGTTCAATGAGCAGTTCTTC
clone size: few; J gene: TRBJ2-5; D gene: NA; V gene: TRBV5-6; CDR3 protein: CASSLLSGQETQYF; CDR3 DNA: TGTGCCAGCAGCTTGTTGTCGGGGCAAGAGACCCAGTACTTC
clone size: NA; J gene: TRBJ1-5; D gene: NA; V gene: TRBV25-1; CDR3 protein: CASSEAGVNQPQHF; CDR3 DNA: TGTGCCAGCAGTGAAGCGGGAGTCAATCAGCCCCAGCATTTT
clone size: few; J gene: TRBJ1-5; D gene: NA; V gene: TRBV20-1; CDR3 protein: CSVKTAEGDQPQHF; CDR3 DNA: TGCAGTGTTAAAACCGCTGAGGGAGATCAGCCCCAGCATTTT
clone size: NA; J gene: TRBJ2-1; D gene: TRBD2; V gene: TRBV20-1; CDR3 protein: CSARLGLAVYNEQFF; CDR3 DNA: TGCAGTGCTAGACTAGGACTAGCGGTGTACAATGAGCAGTTCTTC
clone size: few; J gene: TRBJ2-2; D gene: NA; V gene: TRBV4-3; CDR3 protein: CASSQEIPSSTGELFF; CDR3 DNA: TGCGCCAGCAGCCAAGAGATCCCGAGCAGCACGGGGGAGCTGTTTTTT
clone size: few; J gene: TRBJ2-1; D gene: NA; V gene: TRBV7-2; CDR3 protein: CASSLASGALEQFF; CDR3 DNA: TGTGCCAGCAGCTTAGCGTCGGGAGCGCTTGAGCAGTTCTTC
clone size: NA; J gene: TRBJ1-2; D gene: NA; V gene: TRBV7-3; CDR3 protein: CASSTIGGAGYTF; CDR3 DNA: TGTGCCAGCAGCACCATAGGGGGGGCTGGCTACACCTTC
clone size: few; J gene: TRBJ2-5; D gene: NA; V gene: TRBV20-1; CDR3 protein: CSAPSKPLQETQYF; CDR3 DNA: TGCAGTGCTCCTTCGAAGCCATTGCAAGAGACCCAGTACTTC
clone size: few; J gene: TRBJ2-3; D gene: TRBD2; V gene: TRBV7-9; CDR3 protein: CASSLGLAGVDTQYF; CDR3 DNA: TGTGCCAGCAGCTTAGGGCTAGCGGGAGTGGATACGCAGTATTTT
clone size: once; J gene: TRBJ2-3; D gene: TRBD1; V gene: TRBV20-1; CDR3 protein: CSAQRTGPDERDTQYF; CDR3 DNA: TGCAGTGCTCAAAGGACAGGCCCGGACGAAAGGGATACGCAGTATTTT
clone size: NA; J gene: TRBJ2-7; D gene: NA; V gene: TRBV12-3/TRBV12-4; CDR3 protein: CASSEVNEQYF; CDR3 DNA: TGTGCCAGCAGTGAAGTAAACGAGCAGTACTTC
clone size: few; J gene: TRBJ1-6; D gene: NA; V gene: TRBV7-9; CDR3 protein: CASSSALVNSPLHF; CDR3 DNA: TGTGCCAGCAGCTCCGCCCTGGTTAATTCACCCCTCCACTTT
clone size: NA; J gene: TRBJ2-3; D gene: TRBD1; V gene: TRBV5-8; CDR3 protein: CASSAGQGYTDTQYF; CDR3 DNA: TGTGCCAGCAGCGCGGGACAGGGATACACAGATACGCAGTATTTT
clone size: NA; J gene: TRBJ2-7; D gene: NA; V gene: TRBV20-1; CDR3 protein: CSAILKAPYEQYF; CDR3 DNA: TGCAGTGCTATATTAAAGGCTCCCTACGAGCAGTACTTC
clone size: NA; J gene: TRBJ2-3; D gene: NA; V gene: TRBV19; CDR3 protein: CASSIGPFGSTDTQYF; CDR3 DNA: TGTGCCAGTAGTATAGGGCCGTTTGGGAGCACAGATACGCAGTATTTT
clone size: few; J gene: TRBJ2-1; D gene: TRBD2; V gene: TRBV5-1; CDR3 protein: CASSFPIFPGLAGNEQFF; CDR3 DNA: TGCGCCAGCAGCTTCCCAATCTTTCCGGGACTAGCGGGAAATGAGCAGTTCTTC
clone size: NA; J gene: TRBJ1-1; D gene: TRBD1; V gene: TRBV5-6; CDR3 protein: CASSSIRGLANTEAFF; CDR3 DNA: TGTGCCAGCAGCTCAATCAGGGGGTTGGCGAACACTGAAGCTTTCTTT
clone size: few; J gene: TRBJ2-5; D gene: TRBD2; V gene: TRBV18; CDR3 protein: CASSSLAAQETQYF; CDR3 DNA: TGTGCCAGCTCATCACTAGCGGCCCAAGAGACCCAGTACTTC
clone size: few; J gene: TRBJ2-2; D gene: TRBD1; V gene: TRBV7-9; CDR3 protein: CASSRPGGDTGELFF; CDR3 DNA: TGTGCCAGCAGCCGACCAGGGGGAGACACCGGGGAGCTGTTTTTT
clone size: NA; J gene: TRBJ2-1; D gene: NA; V gene: TRBV20-1; CDR3 protein: CSAEGGHYEQFF; CDR3 DNA: TGCAGTGCTGAGGGAGGTCACTATGAGCAGTTCTTC
clone size: NA; J gene: TRBJ1-4; D gene: TRBD1; V gene: TRBV28; CDR3 protein: CASSLHGQGASYEKLFF; CDR3 DNA: TGTGCCAGCAGTTTACATGGACAGGGGGCTTCTTATGAAAAACTGTTTTTT
clone size: NA; J gene: TRBJ1-1; D gene: TRBD1; V gene: TRBV28; CDR3 protein: CAIGTAFMNTEAFF; CDR3 DNA: TGTGCCATTGGGACAGCATTCATGAACACTGAAGCTTTCTTT
clone size: NA; J gene: TRBJ2-1; D gene: NA; V gene: TRBV6-1; CDR3 protein: CASGRMSSLWDNEQFF; CDR3 DNA: TGTGCCAGCGGGAGAATGAGCTCCCTCTGGGACAATGAGCAGTTCTTC
clone size: few; J gene: TRBJ2-1; D gene: TRBD1; V gene: TRBV12-5; CDR3 protein: CASGFGQGPYNEQFF; CDR3 DNA: TGTGCTAGTGGTTTCGGACAGGGACCCTACAATGAGCAGTTCTTC
clone size: NA; J gene: TRBJ1-1; D gene: TRBD1; V gene: TRBV6-5; CDR3 protein: CASSTVVNRGDTEAFF; CDR3 DNA: TGTGCCAGCAGTACCGTAGTCAACAGGGGCGACACTGAAGCTTTCTTT
clone size: NA; J gene: TRBJ2-1; D gene: TRBD2; V gene: TRBV10-3; CDR3 protein: CAISDGTTYEQFF; CDR3 DNA: TGTGCCATCAGCGACGGGACTACATATGAGCAGTTCTTC
clone size: few; J gene: TRBJ2-7; D gene: NA; V gene: TRBV7-2; CDR3 protein: CASSLVYHEQYF; CDR3 DNA: TGTGCCAGCAGCTTAGTTTACCACGAGCAGTACTTC
clone size: few; J gene: TRBJ2-3; D gene: NA; V gene: TRBV6-2/TRBV6-3; CDR3 protein: CASSYRRTLQTDTQYF; CDR3 DNA: TGTGCCAGCAGTTATCGTCGGACCCTTCAAACAGATACGCAGTATTTT
clone size: NA; J gene: TRBJ2-2; D gene: TRBD2; V gene: TRBV14; CDR3 protein: CASTAGEIHTGELFF; CDR3 DNA: TGTGCCAGCACAGCGGGAGAGATTCACACCGGGGAGCTGTTTTTT